This entry features one T cell receptor beta chain sequence. At one of its ends the junction is not consistent with the germline gene, which may arise from a read error. The CDR3 has 16 residues. Germline assignment: CDR1 MNHEY and CDR2 SVGEGT. These data are taken from a study of blood T cells in healthy people across ages. Study as a whole: About one barcoded beta molecule was captured per two T cells (by template switching).

The second PCR ran roughly 7 to 12 cycles with a sample-barcoded 5' primer and J-beta primers. Using its own MiXCR run on the 5' RACE reads, TCRdb lists one record per CDR3 protein. The table includes fewer than 900,000 distinct CDR3 sequences, around 40% detected once. Healthy Caucasians from Russia aged roughly 6 to 95 served as donors. The receptor comes from a woman aged 60-70 years in good health. The gene calls are TRBV6-2 or TRBV6-3 and TRBJ2-3; 9 bases are a match to TRBD2. The material sequenced was blood. CDR3: CVSSHTSGQTTDTQYF. CDR3 DNA sequence: TGTGTCAGCAGTCATACTAGCGGGCAAACCACAGATACGCAGTATTTT.